Following are 11 T cell receptor beta chains from one sample sequenced in a study of T-cell reconstitution after alpha-beta-depleted transplantation in children. The TCRbeta library incorporated unique molecular identifiers. In TCRdb, the PCR reads were re-called with MiXCR into one record per CDR3 protein. Altogether hundreds of thousands of distinct CDR3 sequences are present, 10% being singletons, with the ten largest covering less than 9%. The starting material was PBMCs, obtained before TCRalphabeta/CD19-depleted stem cell transplant. The receptors stem from a boy younger than two with acute myeloid leukemia, due to receive a stem cell transplant.

This clonotype was picked up many times. This chain connects TRBV27 to TRBJ2-7; D ambiguous. The CDR3 length is 14 residues. Germline V lookup: CDR1 MNHEY, CDR2 SMNVEV (reference sequence). V lost 1 base and J 0 bases, leaving 7 bases between the germline ends. CDR3 protein: CASSLYGPSYEQYF. CDR3 coding DNA: TGTGCCAGCAGTTTATACGGACCCTCCTACGAGCAGTACTTC.

This clonotype was detected many times. This chain links TRBV12-3 or TRBV12-4 with TRBJ2-1, with D tentatively TRBD1 or TRBD2 (6 bases each). This CDR3 contains 17 residues. V lost 5 bases and J 2 bases, leaving 19 bases between the germline ends. The CDR3: CASSPNRVGGTYNEQFF. DNA of the CDR3: TGTGCCAGCAGTCCCAATCGGGTGGGGGGCACCTACAATGAGCAGTTCTTC.

Details on this clonotype: This may stem from a read error, because a much larger clone lies one nucleotide away. The rearrangement links TRBV28 to TRBJ2-3; the match to TRBD2 covers 7 bases. The CDR3 covers 16 residues. The germline V gene has CDR1 MDHEN and CDR2 SYDVKM. CDR3 bases: TGTGCCAGCAACCCCCGCGGGGGAGTCGATAAAGATGCGCAGTATTTT. This gives the protein CASNPRGGVDKDAQYF.

At least ten counts were recorded for this clonotype. The chain recombines TRBV19 with TRBJ1-1, with D possibly matching TRBD1 (5 bases). This CDR3 is 13 amino acids long. Germline CDR1 reads LNHDA; CDR2 reads SQIVND (reference sequence). The V gene lost 5 bases and the J gene lost 5 bases, with 12 bases spanning the gap. The chain's CDR3 is CASSDRGGTEAFF. CDR3 DNA sequence: TGTGCCAGTAGTGACCGGGGGGGTACTGAAGCTTTCTTT.

The table lists this clonotype with many counts. This chain joins TRBV11-2 and TRBJ2-3, with D possibly called TRBD1 or TRBD2 (6 bases each). Germline V gene data show CDR1 as SGHAT and CDR2 as FQNNGV. The length of the CDR3 is 16 residues. Trimming removed 5 bases at V and 2 bases at J, with 17 bases between. The CDR3 DNA sequence: TGTGCCAGCAGCCCCTTAGCAGGGGAGGCCACAGATACGCAGTATTTT. Translating it yields CASSPLAGEATDTQYF.

As for this clonotype: A much larger clone lies a single base off, so this may be a read error. The J gene is TRBJ2-7, the V gene TRBV10-3; D is possibly TRBD1 (6 bases). Trimming stripped 10 bases from V and 1 base from J, with 17 bases between. Germline V CDR1 and CDR2: ENHRY, SYGVKD. This CDR3 is 14 amino acids long. CDR3 sequence reads: CATKKQGTSYEQYF. Written as DNA, the CDR3 is TGTGCCACGAAAAAACAGGGTACTTCCTACGAGCAGTACTTC.

The sample holds many counts of this clonotype. Compared with germline, one end of the junction differs, possibly owing to a read error. The chain carries TRBV14 and TRBJ1-2; 7 bases are a match to TRBD1. CDR1 is SGHDN, CDR2 FVKESK, per germline. The CDR3 spans 12 residues. CDR3 sequence reads: CSSSHGTDGYTF. Written as DNA, the CDR3 is TGTTCCAGCAGCCATGGGACAGACGGCTACACCTTC.

This clonotype has a count of ten or more. The rearrangement links TRBV2 to TRBJ2-4; no definite D call. The V end was cut by 8 bases, the J end by 0 bases, with 8 bases between. Per the germline V gene, CDR1 is SNHLY and CDR2 is FYNNEI. The CDR3 is 13 residues long. CDR3 nucleotides: TGTGCCAGCTTAGCTTTAGCCAAAAACATTCAGTACTTC. This codes for CASLALAKNIQYF. The full variable domain, its missing parts supplied by reference TRBV2 and TRBJ2-4, is EPEVTQTPSHQVTQMGQEVILRCVPISNHLYFYWYRQILGQKVEFLVSFYNNEISEKSEIFDDQFSVERPDGSNFTLKIRSTKLEDSAMYFCASLALAKNIQYFGAGTRLSVL.

The CDR3 nucleotides are TGTGCCAGCAGCTTACCCTTGACACTTAAAGAGACCCAGTACTTC. Translated: CASSLPLTLKETQYF. This chain links TRBV7-9 with TRBJ2-5; D unresolved. Trimming left V 2 bases short and J 3 bases short, with 13 bases between. CDR1 is SEHNR, CDR2 FQNEAQ, per germline (reference sequence). The CDR3 length is 15 residues.

The V gene is TRBV7-2, the J gene TRBJ2-7; 7 positions agree with TRBD1. V dropped 1 base and J dropped 3; count of bases not matched to a gene: 9. The CDR3 totals 16 residues. Germline lookup yields CDR1 SGHTA and CDR2 FQGNSA. CDR3 in amino acids: CASSLGPRTGNYEQYF. In nucleotides, the CDR3 is TGTGCCAGCAGCTTAGGTCCGAGGACAGGTAACTACGAGCAGTACTTC. The full variable domain, rest sourced from reference TRBV7-2 and TRBJ2-7, is GAGVSQSPSNKVTEKGKDVELRCDPISGHTALYWYRQSLGQGLEFLIYFQGNSAPDKSGLPSDRFSAERTGGSVSTLTIQRTQQEDSAVYLCASSLGPRTGNYEQYFGPGTRLTVT.

A few counts support this clonotype. At one boundary the junction diverges from the germline segment, which might be a read error. V and J are TRBV11-2 and TRBJ1-3; TRBD1 might be the D (6 bases). Germline values: CDR1 SGHAT, CDR2 FQNNGV. The length of the CDR3 is 17 residues. The CDR3 region is CASSLNRGAGSGNTIFF. The CDR3 region has the DNA TGTGCCAGCAGCTTAAATCGGGGGGCCGGCTCTGGAAACACCATATTTTTT.